The T cell receptor (beta chain) under discussion was sequenced for a study of fetal regulatory T cell absence and autoimmunity (dated by TCRdb to 2017 to 2019). The study in broad terms: The IPEX patients showed exocrine pancreas autoimmunity in the absence of clinical diabetes. Beyond this particular receptor, the publication reports: The oligoclonal enrichment was interpreted as support for antigen-driven autoimmunity occurring in the pancreas before birth in IPEX syndrome. The TCR compartment showed significant oligoclonal enrichment in pancreas versus cord blood, with some top clones over 85-fold enriched. Cord blood and pancreas had broadly similar TRB gene family usage, resembling published neonatal and adult repertoires.

Amplification and barcoding of TCRbeta CDR3 regions were carried out by two-step multiplex PCR on the immunoSEQ human TCRbeta survey platform. Sequencing of the libraries was done on Illumina instruments, and IgH was sequenced in parallel from the same samples. The original methods were these. Raw reads were filtered against IMGT V, D, J definitions and were binned using a nearest-neighbor algorithm so that PCR and sequencing errors were removed. Clones were defined by identical nucleotide sequence; differential abundance between tissues used per-clone Fisher exact tests with pFDR threshold p<0.01. Clones whose frequencies were too low for statistical inference were excluded by a minimum inclusion filter of 10 in either sample. The immunoSEQ Analyzer was used for pairwise clonal comparisons, and IMGT tools were used to assess gene family usage. TCRdb mirrors the immuneACCESS table, restricted to in-frame sequences. Some clones are absent from its copies; in checked studies, under half trace to an unresolved V gene, and the reason for the others is unknown. V, J and clone size are taken as reported in that table, and D and trimming were inferred from the DNA itself. The sample yields some 87,000 clones; less than 80% were counted once. The ten biggest clones cover about 2.1% of the sample.

This clone was found a few times. Its cognate antigen has yet to be identified. No base quality information exists; no much larger clone differs at one position. Genomic DNA obtained from frozen pancreas tissue was processed for repertoire sequencing. The DNeasy Blood and Tissue Kit was used to extract roughly 1.7-3.4 ug of genomic DNA from umbilical cord blood or frozen pancreas. The V end loses 5 bases and the J end loses 0 bases, and a stretch of 11 bases separates them. There are 15 amino acids in the CDR3, from cysteine to phenylalanine inclusive. Only the CDR3 DNA is retained, 45 bases long and in frame from the first base. The germline V gene specifies SGHAT as CDR1 and FQNNGV as CDR2.

The rearrangement joined TRBV11-2 to TRBJ2-1; a confident D gene designation cannot be given. The origin of this receptor is a male donor with IPEX syndrome. Source material: pancreas tissue. The DNA sequence is TGTGCCAGCAGCGTGAGACCTAGCTCCTACAATGAGCAGTTCTTC. This codes for CASSVRPSSYNEQFF. The full variable domain, completed from the reference TRBV11-2 and TRBJ2-1 proteins outside the CDR3, reads EAGVAQSPRYKIIEKRQSVAFWCNPISGHATLYWYQQILGQGPKLLIQFQNNGVVDDSQLPKDRFSAERLKGVDSTLKIQPAKLEDSAVYLCASSVRPSSYNEQFFGPGTRLTVL.